This T cell receptor beta chain was found in a study of blood T cell repertoires in COVID-19 (dated by TCRdb to about 2020). About the study as a whole: Collaborator samples came from the United States, Italy and Spain and covered acute and convalescent phases of COVID-19. The material from the prospective study consisted of cDNA or gDNA derived from T cells, B-cell-depleted T cells, or PBMCs. Deeply sampled blood TCRbeta repertoires from subjects exposed to, actively infected with, or recovered from COVID-19 were included in the dataset. A freely available public database, intended as a resource for researchers studying the immune response to SARS-CoV-2, is where the repertoires were released. Samples came from the ongoing ImmuneRACE study (first 160 participants) plus 1,254 subjects from 6 global collaborators. A de-identified subject ID, COVID-19 status, age in years and sex were almost always included in the sample metadata. Where available, HLA class I and class II types were obtained from metadata supplied by the sample provider rather than from assay-based typing.

As to this clone: Its antigen has not been determined. Base quality data are lacking; no much larger clone is found one base away.

TCRbeta CDR3 regions were amplified from genomic DNA by means of the immunoSEQ Assay, a bias-controlled multiplex PCR. The authors' pipeline ran thus. The number of nucleated cells in each sample was estimated from the amplification of reference gene primers within the assay. To quantify the absolute abundance of each unique TCRbeta CDR3 rearrangement, sequence reads were collapsed and filtered. Productive Simpson clonality was computed per sample as the square root of Simpson's diversity index over productive rearrangements. TCRdb carries this immuneACCESS record with in-frame sequences only. Its versions omit some clonotypes, under half of them owing to an unresolved V gene in the studies checked, with the rest unexplained. The DNA was the basis for D and trimming; V, J and clone size are from that table. The sample records some 100,000 clones, more than 80% of which are singletons. The top ten hold 10% to 15% of the sample.

Here is what the overall study found, with its caveats: Clinical and demographic metadata were provided uncurated, with the amount varying by source and participant.

Each collaborating institution followed its own protocols to collect whole blood in K2EDTA tubes. Collaborator samples were shipped for TCRbeta analysis as frozen whole blood, isolated PBMCs, or DNA extracted from either sample type. The CDR3 spans 12 residues, from the cysteine through the phenylalanine. Only the CDR3 portion is preserved as DNA: 36 bases, with reading frame beginning at the first base. Per the germline V gene, SGHVS is the CDR1 and FQNEAQ is the CDR2. V sheds 6 bases and J sheds 6 bases, leaving 11 bases between their ends. The V and J segments used are TRBV7-8 and TRBJ1-1; a weak D assignment points to TRBD1 (6 bases agree). The sequence derives from a human donor in a cohort sampled during active COVID-19. The specimen sequenced was peripheral blood. The DNA sequence reads TGTGCCAGCAGATCCAGGACAGCTGAAGCTTTCTTT. Its translation is CASRSRTAEAFF.